The 13 T cell receptor beta chains presented below share a single source sample, sequenced in a study of cytomegalovirus exposure and HLA in healthy donors (dated by TCRdb to about 2017). The library was generated by the immunoSEQ multiplex PCR assay. The multiplex PCR relied on a mix of 60 forward primers for TCR Vbeta segments and 13 reverse primers for TCR Jbeta segments. TCRdb took over this immuneACCESS table, retaining in-frame rearrangements with V and J assigned. Such tables are incomplete; in checked studies, under half of the missing clones stem from an unresolved V gene, and the remainder is unexplained. This sample's listing comprises 150,000 to 200,000 clones. Over 1% of the sample is in the top ten clones. Sequenced: PBMCs. The origin of the receptors is a woman aged 55-70 years in good health and CMV-seronegative.

The V call is TRBV7-9, the J call TRBJ2-7; the match to TRBD2 covers 7 bases. The J segment lost 2 bases and the V segment lost 4 bases, leaving 14 bases of the junction unmatched. The length of the CDR3 is 17 residues. The germline V gene has CDR1 SEHNR and CDR2 FQNEAQ (reference sequence). CDR3 region: CASSSILRTRNPYEQYF. In DNA form, the CDR3 reads TGTGCCAGCAGCTCTATCCTCCGGACTAGAAATCCCTACGAGCAGTACTTC.

The rearrangement links TRBV25-1 to TRBJ1-1, with D possibly being TRBD1 (5 bases). The CDR3 sequence is 16 residues long. Per the germline V gene, CDR1 is MGHDK and CDR2 is SYGVNS. Trimming removed 3 bases from V and 4 bases from J, with 18 bases in between. In DNA form, the CDR3 reads TGTGCCAGCAGTGATCTTCCAGGGAGGGCGGTCACTGAAGCTTTCTTT. Encoded protein: CASSDLPGRAVTEAFF.

This rearrangement joins TRBV5-6 to TRBJ1-3; no reliable D call. The CDR3 length is 18 residues. The V end lost 3 bases, the J end lost 0 bases, and 19 bases lay between the germline ends. Germline CDR1 is SGHDT and CDR2 is YYEEEE. The CDR3 nucleotides read TGTGCCAGCAGCTCCACGGACTTAACAGCGAGCTCTGGAAACACCATATATTTT. Translation gives CASSSTDLTASSGNTIYF.

The chain uses TRBV2 and TRBJ2-6, with TRBD2 identical over 12 bases. The ends lost 5 bases at V and 0 bases at J; junction bases unmatched: 11. The length of the CDR3 is 20 residues. Looked up from germline, CDR1 is SNHLY and CDR2 is FYNNEI. As DNA, the CDR3 is TGTGCCAGCAGTCTTCGGACTAGCGGGGTAACTTACTCTGGGGCCAACGTCCTGACTTTC. Its translation is CASSLRTSGVTYSGANVLTF.

The gene calls are TRBV6-5 and TRBJ1-1; D is ambiguous. V dropped 2 bases and J dropped 8 bases, with 12 bases sitting between them. Looked up from germline, CDR1 is MNHEY and CDR2 is SVGAGI. The length of the CDR3 is 13 residues. The CDR3 bases are TGTGCCAGCAGTTACGGGGAGATGGGAGAAGCTTTCTTT. Translated, it gives CASSYGEMGEAFF.

The V gene is TRBV7-6, the J gene TRBJ1-1; TRBD1 agrees at 7 bases. Germline trimming cut 7 bases from V and 7 bases from J; bases unmatched to any gene: 18. Germline V gene lookup returns CDR1 SGHVS and CDR2 FNYEAQ. The CDR3 is 16 residues long. This chain's CDR3 is CASTSEVAGTAVEAFF. The CDR3 nucleotides read TGTGCCAGCACCTCGGAAGTGGCTGGGACAGCGGTTGAAGCTTTCTTT.

The V call is TRBV5-1, the J call TRBJ1-2; 12 nucleotides line up with TRBD1. Germline values: CDR1 SGHRS, CDR2 YFSETQ. The junction had 9 bases not matched to a gene; V was cut back by 4 bases and J by 8 bases. The CDR3 contains 15 residues. The CDR3 region is CASSLGGQGAVGYTF. As DNA, the CDR3 is TGCGCCAGCAGCCTCGGGGGACAGGGGGCTGTGGGCTACACCTTC.

This CDR3 is CATQEPGVAYEQYF. The CDR3 DNA is TGTGCCACCCAGGAACCGGGGGTGGCCTACGAGCAGTACTTC. This chain connects TRBV19 to TRBJ2-7, with D maybe TRBD2 (6 bases). The germline V gene has CDR1 LNHDA and CDR2 SQIVND (reference sequence). The CDR3 is 14 amino acids. The germline V and J ends were trimmed by 10 bases and 2 bases, with 18 bases remaining between them.

V gene TRBV14 combines with J gene TRBJ2-7; the D gene is possibly TRBD2 (6 bases). Germline V CDR1 and CDR2: SGHDN, FVKESK. This CDR3 contains 15 residues. V was shortened by 1 base and J by 9 bases, with 19 bases between the two germline ends. The CDR3 DNA reads TGTGCCAGCAGCCAAGGCATGGGGACTGCCTATCGGCAGTACTTC. This codes for CASSQGMGTAYRQYF.

V gene TRBV7-9 combines with J gene TRBJ2-1, with 7 bases matching TRBD2. This CDR3 spans 16 amino acids. From germline, CDR1 is SEHNR and CDR2 FQNEAQ (reference sequence). V was pared by 3 bases and J by 0 bases, with 5 bases of the junction left unmatched. The CDR3 loop reads CASSFPRGTSYNEQFF. In DNA form, the CDR3 reads TGTGCCAGCAGCTTCCCGCGGGGGACCTCCTACAATGAGCAGTTCTTC.

The rearrangement joins TRBV7-9 to TRBJ2-5; the D gene is possibly TRBD1 (5 bases). CDR1 is SEHNR and CDR2 is FQNEAQ in the germline V gene (reference sequence). Trimming took 2 bases from V and 4 from J, leaving 8 bases between them. The CDR3 runs to 13 residues. The CDR3 spells CASSLLQGETQYF. The DNA of the CDR3 is TGTGCCAGCAGCTTATTGCAGGGAGAGACCCAGTACTTC.

The rearrangement joins TRBV6-1 to TRBJ2-7, with 8 bases aligning to TRBD1. J lost 12 bases, V lost 6 bases, and 16 bases had no gene match. This CDR3 spans 14 amino acids. Germline V gives CDR1 MNHNS, CDR2 SASEGT. In DNA, the CDR3 is TGTGCCAGCAGAGACCCAGGGGGCCCCCCCGGTGGGTACTTC. Translating gives CASRDPGGPPGGYF.

To note about this clone: The sample holds other DNA sequences that translate to the same CDR3. The CDR3 reads CASSLYAGSSYEQYF. Written as DNA, the CDR3 is TGTGCCAGCAGCTTGTACGCGGGGTCCTCCTACGAGCAGTACTTC. The gene calls are TRBV5-6 and TRBJ2-7, with D perhaps TRBD2 (6 bases). Trimming left V 1 base short and J 0 bases short, with 11 bases between. CDR3 length: 15 residues. The germline V gene encodes CDR1 SGHDT and CDR2 YYEEEE.